This T cell receptor beta chain was sequenced during a study of T cell responses to AZD1222 COVID-19 vaccine. Study conclusions and caveats: Spike-specific TCR breadth and depth were elevated following two AZD1222 doses. Donors, mostly white British, included more females; clonal diversity was possibly underestimated. Baseline serology detected seropositivity in only a handful of AZD1222 recipients.

Clones were read by immunoSEQ multiplex PCR, and TCRdb kept only the in-frame ones, dropping some. The sample consists of 100,000 to 150,000 clones, over 90% of them appearing once. Trimming cost V 2 bases and J 8 bases, with 10 bases left between them. Germline assignment: CDR1 KGHSH and CDR2 LQKENI. CDR3 length: 13 amino acids. Concerning this clone: As yet, its antigen is unknown.

The sample in question was peripheral blood, obtained on day 0 of AZD1222 vaccination. V usage is TRBV18 and J usage is TRBJ2-1; D unclear. The receptor's source is an adult in good health. In nucleotides, the CDR3 is TGTGCCAGCTCACCAGGGCAGGAAGATGAGCAGTTCTTC. Its protein product is CASSPGQEDEQFF.